The source of this TCR beta chain is a study of cytomegalovirus exposure and HLA in healthy donors listed by TCRdb under 2017. Background for the entire study: According to a later analysis, the 120 validation repertoires were produced on the same platform as the 700 or so repertoires of the first cohort. The study aimed to test whether cataloging public T cell receptors could reveal signatures of past pathogen exposure. Along with the roughly 670-subject first cohort, a separate validation cohort of more than 90 different subjects was used. High-throughput TCR immunosequencing, statistical association of individual TCRs with disease status, and machine learning were combined to predict cytomegalovirus infection status.

On this clone itself: Its cognate antigen has yet to be identified. No clone much larger than this one lies a single base away; base qualities are absent.

The donors belonged to the validation cohort of under 150 subjects, which was separate from the approximately 660-subject first cohort. Libraries were constructed by the immunoSEQ multiplex PCR assay. The paper's processing steps were these. A statistical classification framework was developed to diagnose cytomegalovirus status using the catalog of TCR beta chain sequences. This immuneACCESS table, as held by TCRdb, lists in-frame sequences with V and J called but not all clones. Of the missing ones, under half trace to an unresolved V gene in checked studies; the others have no known cause. That table is the source of V, J and clone size, and D and trimming were worked out from the DNA. In this sample the table shows roughly 150,000 clones, approximately 96% of which occur a single time. Jointly, the top ten make up approximately 1% of the sample. Overall results and qualifications from the work: A later analysis lacked HLA typing for the validation cohort, so it scored co-occurrence in that cohort across all 120 or so repertoires. A later analysis found that TCRs clustered in the first cohort also tended to co-occur in the roughly 120 validation repertoires, with about 94% of cluster scores above 0. Across donors, most TCR sequences were observed very rarely, whereas some public TCRs were present in many individuals. The study listed around 160 TCR beta chains as associated with cytomegalovirus. The authors suggested that the approach could potentially be extended to other disease states and immunological phenotypes. A few of the identified cytomegalovirus-associated TCR beta chains were confirmed in vitro to be specific for cytomegalovirus antigens. In both the original and validation cohorts, the classifier was reported to diagnose cytomegalovirus status with high specificity and sensitivity.

Sequenced material: PBMCs. The TCR originated in a woman younger than 30 in good health and CMV-seronegative.

The bases read TGTGCCAGCAGCTCCACGGGACAGGGGGGAATGAACACTGAAGCTTTCTTT. Translated, it reads CASSSTGQGGMNTEAFF. The sequence links TRBV7-2 to TRBJ1-1, and TRBD1 aligns with 11 junction nucleotides. Per the germline V gene, SGHTA is the CDR1 and FQGNSA is the CDR2. The CDR3 starts with the cysteine, ends with the phenylalanine, and has 17 residues. Only CDR3 DNA is held: 51 bases, read in frame from base 1. Relative to germline, V is missing 4 bases and J is missing 0 bases, with 7 bases of the junction outside any gene match. With the rest looked up from the reference TRBV7-2 and TRBJ1-1 genes rather than sequenced, the full variable domain is GAGVSQSPSNKVTEKGKDVELRCDPISGHTALYWYRQSLGQGLEFLIYFQGNSAPDKSGLPSDRFSAERTGGSVSTLTIQRTQQEDSAVYLCASSSTGQGGMNTEAFFGQGTRLTVV.